The present T cell receptor beta chain was sequenced within a study of early T cells in non-severe SARS-CoV-2 infection. Across the study: The input, bulk RNA from unsorted whole blood, was sequenced, and chains were unpaired. Study-wide findings and caveats: Lookups in VDJdb leaned toward anti-spike CD8 responses and missed private and CD4 specificities.

Attachment of unique molecular identifiers was made to individual cDNA molecules. TCRdb re-called the 5' RACE reads with MiXCR, one entry per CDR3 protein. The sample includes tens of thousands of distinct CDR3 sequences, 6.3% of them seen just once. About this clonotype itself: What it recognizes is unknown.

The V end lost 5 bases, the J end lost 6 bases, and 21 bases lay between the germline ends. Germline lookup yields CDR1 SGHAT and CDR2 FQNNGV. This CDR3 comprises 16 residues. The specimen sequenced was whole blood. The chain employs TRBV11-2 and TRBJ2-3; perhaps TRBD2 as D (6 bases). This TCR was sampled from an adult who was a healthcare worker with PCR-confirmed SARS-CoV-2 infection or an uninfected control (not recorded which). The CDR3 sequence: CASSRRTIRLGDTQYF. The DNA of the CDR3 is TGTGCCAGCAGCCGGCGGACCATCCGACTAGGCGATACGCAGTATTTT.